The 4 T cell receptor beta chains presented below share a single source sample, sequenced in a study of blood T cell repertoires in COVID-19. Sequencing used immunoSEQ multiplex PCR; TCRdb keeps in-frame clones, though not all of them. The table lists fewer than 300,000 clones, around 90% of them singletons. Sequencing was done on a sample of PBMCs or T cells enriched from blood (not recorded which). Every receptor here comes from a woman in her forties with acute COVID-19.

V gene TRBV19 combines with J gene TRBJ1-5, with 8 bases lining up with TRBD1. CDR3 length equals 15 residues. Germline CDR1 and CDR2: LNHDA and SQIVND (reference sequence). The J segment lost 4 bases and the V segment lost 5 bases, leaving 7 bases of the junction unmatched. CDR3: CASSVVGTGNQPQHF. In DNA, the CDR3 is TGTGCCAGTAGTGTCGTCGGGACAGGAAATCAGCCCCAGCATTTT.

This chain's CDR3 is CASSGTVSSPLHF. CDR3 in DNA: TGTGCCAGCAGCGGGACAGTGAGTTCACCCCTCCACTTT. This chain joins TRBV28 and TRBJ1-6, with TRBD1 matching 7 bases. Germline values: CDR1 MDHEN, CDR2 SYDVKM. The CDR3 has 13 amino acids. The V gene end was trimmed by 6 bases and the J gene end by 9 bases; junction bases not matched to a gene: 5. The entire variable domain, with the rest obtained from reference TRBV28 and TRBJ1-6, is as follows: DVKVTQSSRYLVKRTGEKVFLECVQDMDHENMFWYRQDPGLGLRLIYFSYDVKMKEKGDIPEGYSVSREKKERFSLILESASTNQTSMYLCASSGTVSSPLHFGNGTRLTVT.

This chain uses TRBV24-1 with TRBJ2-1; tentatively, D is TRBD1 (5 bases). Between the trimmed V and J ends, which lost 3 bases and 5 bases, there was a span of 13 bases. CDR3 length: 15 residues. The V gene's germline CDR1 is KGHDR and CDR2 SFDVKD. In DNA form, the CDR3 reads TGTGCCACCAGTGATGGGCAGGGATGGAACAATGAGCAGTTCTTC. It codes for CATSDGQGWNNEQFF.

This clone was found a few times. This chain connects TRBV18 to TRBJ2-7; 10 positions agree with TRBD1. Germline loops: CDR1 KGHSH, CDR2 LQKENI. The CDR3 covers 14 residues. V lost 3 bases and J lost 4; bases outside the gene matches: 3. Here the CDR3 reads CASSPGDRGYEQYF. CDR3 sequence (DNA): TGTGCCAGCTCACCCGGGGACAGGGGATACGAGCAGTACTTC. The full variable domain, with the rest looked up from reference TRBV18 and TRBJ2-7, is NAGVMQNPRHLVRRRGQEARLRCSPMKGHSHVYWYRQLPEEGLKFMVYLQKENIIDESGMPKERFSAEFPKEGPSILRIQQVVRGDSAAYFCASSPGDRGYEQYFGPGTRLTVT.